This TCR beta chain came from a study of blood T cell repertoires in COVID-19. Overall study context: The samples span acute and convalescent COVID-19 from the United States, Italy and Spain. T cells, B-cell-depleted T cells, or PBMCs provided the cDNA or gDNA that served as material.

Trimming stripped 2 bases from V and 4 bases from J, with 6 bases between. The CDR3 contains 12 residues. Generated by immunoSEQ multiplex PCR, the TCRdb table keeps only in-frame clones and is missing some. In the table there are around 200,000 clones, around nine tenths of which are singletons. The sequence derives from a woman younger than 35 who had recovered from COVID-19. Material for sequencing was peripheral blood. The chain couples TRBV12-3 or TRBV12-4 to TRBJ2-7, with TRBD1 as a possible D gene (6 bases). CDR3 coding DNA: TGTGCCAGCAGTTTACAGGGGTACGAGCAGTACTTC. Translated: CASSLQGYEQYF.